Below, 2 T cell receptor beta chains from the same sample are listed, as sequenced in a study of blood T cell repertoires in COVID-19. Repertoires were generated with immunoSEQ multiplex PCR, while TCRdb's copy carries only in-frame clones and drops some. The profile covers about 380,000 clones, with 87% appearing a single time and 1% to 1.5% taken by the ten largest. The sample consisted of PBMCs or T cells enriched from blood (not recorded which). The source is a man in his thirties or forties who had recovered from COVID-19.

The genes are TRBV6-2 or TRBV6-3 and TRBJ1-5, with TRBD1 identical over 7 bases. Germline values: CDR1 MNHEY, CDR2 SVGEGT. The CDR3 spans 14 residues. The V and J ends lost 6 bases and 4 bases, in that order; junction bases with no gene match: 6. CDR3 in DNA: TGTGCCAGCAGCCCTACAGGGGTAAATCAGCCCCAGCATTTT. The encoded protein is CASSPTGVNQPQHF.

The chain employs TRBV9 and TRBJ2-2; perhaps TRBD1 as D (6 bases). In germline, CDR1 is SGDLS, CDR2 YYNGEE. The CDR3 spans 17 residues. Trimming stripped 5 bases from V and 0 bases from J, with 17 bases between. CDR3 coding DNA: TGTGCCAGCAGGATTCGGACCGACAGGACGAACACCGGGGAGCTGTTTTTT. This sequence encodes CASRIRTDRTNTGELFF.